One and the same sample provided the 7 T cell receptor beta chains below, sequenced in a study of cytomegalovirus exposure and HLA in healthy donors. Use of 60 Vbeta and 13 Jbeta primers characterized the PCR. Clones were read by immunoSEQ multiplex PCR, and TCRdb kept only the in-frame ones, dropping some. The data show tens of thousands of clones, roughly 66% seen once. The sample consisted of PBMCs. The receptors come from a woman aged 45 to 65 in good health and CMV-seronegative.

V and J are TRBV9 and TRBJ2-6; 9 positions match TRBD2. Looked up from germline, CDR1 is SGDLS and CDR2 is YYNGEE. The CDR3 has 17 amino acids. Trimming cost V 3 bases and J 1 base; bases outside gene matches: 5. In DNA, the CDR3 is TGTGCCAGCAGCGCCGTAGCGGGAGTATCTGGGGCCAACGTCCTGACTTTC. It codes for CASSAVAGVSGANVLTF.

This sequence joins TRBV13 and TRBJ2-1; 7 positions match TRBD2. V gave up 1 base and J gave up 6 bases; unmatched junction bases: 0. The CDR3 runs to 13 residues. Germline V gene lookup returns CDR1 PRHDT and CDR2 FYEKMQ (reference sequence). The CDR3 protein is CASSLVAGNEQFF. In nucleotides, the CDR3 is TGTGCCAGCAGCTTAGTAGCGGGCAATGAGCAGTTCTTC.

Only a few counts were recorded for this clone. The chain combines TRBV6-6 with TRBJ2-1; TRBD2 matches 7 bases. Germline CDR1 and CDR2: MNHNY and SVGAGI (reference sequence). The CDR3 runs to 12 residues. V shed 9 bases, J shed 8 bases, and the junction held 7 bases outside the gene matches. CDR3 sequence reads: CASGRERHEQFF. The CDR3 DNA follows: TGTGCCAGTGGGAGGGAGCGCCATGAGCAGTTCTTC.

The chain couples TRBV15 to TRBJ1-2; a possible D gene is TRBD1 (6 bases). The V gene lost 0 bases and the J gene lost 3 bases, with 11 bases spanning the gap. CDR1 LNHNV and CDR2 YYDKDF come from the germline V gene (reference sequence). The CDR3 length is 15 residues. In DNA form, the CDR3 reads TGTGCCACCAGCAGAGATGTAGGGGGTTACTATGGCTACACCTTC. Its protein is CATSRDVGGYYGYTF.

The table lists this clone with a few counts. The chain recombines TRBV11-1 with TRBJ1-1; tentatively, D is TRBD1 (6 bases). The germline gives CDR1 SGHAT, CDR2 FQDESV (reference sequence). Between the trimmed V and J ends, which lost 8 bases and 5 bases, there was a span of 24 bases. The CDR3 totals 16 residues. This chain's CDR3 is CASGSGGKQGQTEAFF. In DNA, the CDR3 is TGTGCCAGCGGTTCGGGAGGGAAACAGGGCCAGACTGAAGCTTTCTTT.

The chain couples TRBV30 to TRBJ2-5; TRBD1 is a possible D gene (6 bases). CDR3 length: 12 residues. The germline V gene has CDR1 GTSNPN and CDR2 SVGIG (reference sequence). Trimming took off 3 bases at V and 5 bases at J, with 10 bases between the two ends. Here the CDR3 reads CAWSQRGETQYF. CDR3 DNA: TGTGCCTGGAGCCAAAGGGGGGAGACCCAGTACTTC. Filled out from reference TRBV30 and TRBJ2-5, the complete variable domain reads SQTIHQWPATLVQPVGSPLSLECTVEGTSNPNLYWYRQAAGRGLQLLFYSVGIGQISSEVPQNLSASRPQDRQFILSSKKLLLSDSGFYLCAWSQRGETQYFGPGTRLLVL.

V is TRBV2 and J is TRBJ2-6; D is undetermined. V lost 7 bases and J lost 1, with 14 bases in between. Germline V lookup: CDR1 SNHLY, CDR2 FYNNEI. The CDR3 is made up of 16 amino acids. The CDR3 DNA reads TGTGCCAGCAAAGTTAATCGGGTTTCTGGGGCCAACGTCCTGACTTTC. Translated: CASKVNRVSGANVLTF.